This T cell receptor beta chain stems from a study of cytomegalovirus exposure and HLA in healthy donors. Study-wide results and caveats: About 87% or about 30% of the time was how often most TCR beta V segments were productive, according to an earlier analysis.

About this clone: Its antigen remains unidentified. Compared with germline, one end of the junction differs, possibly owing to a read error.

Germline-derived CDR1 and CDR2 are SEHNR and FQNEAQ (reference sequence). The CDR3 consists of 15 residues. This PCR relied on a set of 60 Vbeta primers and 13 Jbeta primers. Methods used by the authors: About 11 million of roughly 81 million unique TCR beta chains were shared, per a later count. Measured with immunoSEQ multiplex PCR; TCRdb has only the in-frame clones, and not every one. That table is the source of V, J and clone size, and D and trimming were worked out from the DNA. The sample yields hundreds of thousands of clones, 70% to 90% seen once. The donors, nominally healthy at sampling, likely had unrecorded immune exposures.

The sequenced material came from PBMCs. The TCR originated in a woman in her late teens or twenties in good health and CMV-seronegative. This sequence joins TRBV7-9 and TRBJ1-6; the match to TRBD1 covers 9 bases. The DNA for the CDR3 is TGTTCCAGCAGCTTAACAGGGGGCGCGCGATCACCCCTCCACTTT. Translation gives CSSSLTGGARSPLHF.